A single sample is the source of the 20 T cell receptor beta chains below, sequenced in a study of blood T cell repertoires in COVID-19. The protocol was immunoSEQ multiplex PCR, while the TCRdb copy is restricted to in-frame clones and leaves out a portion. The sample has roughly 300,000 clones; about nine tenths are singletons. Source material: PBMCs or T cells enriched from blood (not recorded which). These receptors were obtained from a man under 40 who had recovered from COVID-19.

This chain uses TRBV2 with TRBJ2-3; weak D call: TRBD1 (6 bases). Germline V CDR1 and CDR2: SNHLY, FYNNEI. The V end was cut by 5 bases, the J end by 6 bases, with 15 bases between. CDR3 length: 14 amino acids. The CDR3 sequence is CASSTRRDTDTQYF. CDR3 DNA sequence: TGTGCCAGCAGTACAAGACGGGACACCGATACGCAGTATTTT.

This clone was found many times. The chain employs TRBV13 and TRBJ2-1, with D possibly TRBD1 on 6 matching bases. The CDR3 is 14 residues long. The germline V gene encodes CDR1 PRHDT and CDR2 FYEKMQ (reference sequence). V was trimmed by 5 bases and J by 5 bases, leaving 13 bases between them. CDR3 sequence: CASSPWPGDNEQFF. The CDR3 bases are TGTGCCAGCAGCCCATGGCCAGGGGACAATGAGCAGTTCTTC.

This chain links TRBV19 with TRBJ2-7; tentatively, D is TRBD1 (5 bases). Germline CDR1 is LNHDA and CDR2 is SQIVND (reference sequence). CDR3 length equals 14 residues. Trimming removed 3 bases from V and 7 bases from J, with 16 bases in between. The DNA for the CDR3 is TGTGCCAGTAGTATCAGGGATCCCGGTCGGGAGCAGTACTTC. Its translation: CASSIRDPGREQYF.

V gene TRBV19 combines with J gene TRBJ2-2; 7 bases agree with TRBD1. CDR3 length equals 14 residues. V was clipped by 10 bases and J by 1 base; unmatched bases: 6. CDR1 and CDR2 (germline): LNHDA, SQIVND (reference sequence). Here the CDR3 reads CAISDRRNTGELFF. In DNA form, the CDR3 reads TGTGCCATATCGGACAGGCGGAACACCGGGGAGCTGTTTTTT.

This sequence joins TRBV3-1 (or the pseudogene TRBV3-2) and TRBJ1-4; 8 bases agree with TRBD1. There are 17 residues in the CDR3. Trimming removed 4 bases from V and 0 bases from J; junction bases left unmatched: 7. The germline V gene encodes CDR1 LGHDT and CDR2 YNNKEL (reference sequence). For the CDR3, the DNA is TGTGCCAGCAGCCGATTTGACAGGGGAACAACTAATGAAAAACTGTTTTTT. Translated, it gives CASSRFDRGTTNEKLFF.

The chain joins TRBV4-1 to TRBJ2-7, with a possible D match to TRBD2 (6 bases). The CDR3 sequence is 12 residues long. With 0 bases removed from V and 9 bases from J, the gap between germline ends came to 9 bases. Germline-derived CDR1 and CDR2 are MGHRA and YSYEKL. The chain's CDR3 is CASSQDLGGQYF. The CDR3 coding sequence is TGCGCCAGCAGCCAAGATTTGGGGGGGCAGTACTTC.

The chain is built from TRBV30 and TRBJ1-1; TRBD1 is a possible D gene (5 bases). Trimming shortened V by 4 bases and J by 2 bases, and 11 bases separated the two germline ends. The CDR3 loop spans 13 amino acids. CDR1 GTSNPN and CDR2 SVGIG come from the germline V gene (reference sequence). In nucleotides, the CDR3 is TGTGCCTGGAAAAGACAGTCAAACACTGAAGCTTTCTTT. Its translation is CAWKRQSNTEAFF.

V usage is TRBV24-1 and J usage is TRBJ2-6, with D perhaps matching TRBD1 (6 bases). This CDR3 is 17 amino acids long. Trimming cost V 6 bases and J 4 bases, with 18 bases left between them. CDR1 is KGHDR, CDR2 SFDVKD, per germline. CDR3 bases: TGTGCCACCAGTAGTTGGCAGGGGCCATTGGGGGCCAACGTCCTGACTTTC. Translating it yields CATSSWQGPLGANVLTF.

The chain couples TRBV2 to TRBJ2-1, with D perhaps TRBD2 (6 bases). Germline V gene data show CDR1 as SNHLY and CDR2 as FYNNEI. V lost 4 bases to trimming and J lost 5 bases, with 12 bases between them. The CDR3 has 14 amino acids. The CDR3 sequence: CASSVTRRDNEQFF. CDR3 DNA: TGTGCCAGCAGTGTGACGCGGAGGGACAATGAGCAGTTCTTC.

The chain combines TRBV28 with TRBJ1-2; 8 nucleotides agree with TRBD1. This CDR3 is built from 14 residues. From germline, CDR1 is MDHEN and CDR2 SYDVKM. V lost 6 bases to trimming and J lost 3 bases; unmatched junction nucleotides: 6. CDR3 in DNA: TGTGCCAGCAGACCAGGGGGCTTGTACTATGGCTACACCTTC. This translates into CASRPGGLYYGYTF.

The chain recombines TRBV14 with TRBJ1-2, with D perhaps matching TRBD1 (5 bases). Germline assignment: CDR1 SGHDN and CDR2 FVKESK. V lost 3 bases, J lost 4 bases, and 12 bases lay in between. The CDR3 length is 14 residues. The CDR3 region has the DNA TGTGCCAGCAGCCAGGGGGGGGGTCCCTATGGCTACACCTTC. Translated, it gives CASSQGGGPYGYTF.

This chain uses TRBV6-5 with TRBJ2-6; unclear D gene. CDR3 length: 16 amino acids. CDR1 MNHEY and CDR2 SVGAGI come from the germline V gene. V was trimmed by 0 bases and J by 0 bases, leaving 6 bases between them. Here the CDR3 reads CASSYSGSSGANVLTF. The CDR3 DNA is TGTGCCAGCAGTTACTCGGGCAGCTCTGGGGCCAACGTCCTGACTTTC.

This clone was recorded a few times. V and J are TRBV29-1 and TRBJ2-1; 7 nucleotides agree with TRBD1. V lost 7 bases, J lost 6 bases, and 15 bases stayed unmatched. The CDR3 is 15 amino acids. Germline V gene sequence: CDR1 SQVTM, CDR2 ANQGSEA. CDR3 DNA sequence: TGCAGCGCAAACAGGGGCCCTACACCCCTCAATGAGCAGTTCTTC. It codes for CSANRGPTPLNEQFF.

The chain carries TRBV5-1 and TRBJ1-2, with 7 bases aligning to TRBD1. After removal of 3 bases from V and 4 bases from J, the junction contained 3 bases not matched to a gene. This CDR3 region has 13 residues. Germline values: CDR1 SGHRS, CDR2 YFSETQ. Here the CDR3 DNA reads TGCGCCAGCAGCTCGCAGGGGGGCTATGGCTACACCTTC. Protein product: CASSSQGGYGYTF.

CDR3 region: CASSAGLNEKLFF. The CDR3 DNA sequence: TGTGCCAGCAGCGCGGGCCTTAATGAAAAACTGTTTTTT. The V call is TRBV11-2, the J call TRBJ1-4; D is unclear. CDR1 SGHAT and CDR2 FQNNGV come from the germline V gene. The CDR3 runs to 13 residues. Trimming stripped 5 bases from V and 4 bases from J, with 8 bases between. Variable domain in full (rest from reference TRBV11-2 and TRBJ1-4): EAGVAQSPRYKIIEKRQSVAFWCNPISGHATLYWYQQILGQGPKLLIQFQNNGVVDDSQLPKDRFSAERLKGVDSTLKIQPAKLEDSAVYLCASSAGLNEKLFFGSGTQLSVL.

This clone was recorded once. J is TRBJ1-4 and V is TRBV28, with TRBD1 matching over 9 bases. CDR3 length equals 14 residues. Germline V lookup: CDR1 MDHEN, CDR2 SYDVKM. V lost 5 bases to trimming and J lost 8 bases; unmatched junction nucleotides: 6. The CDR3 DNA is TGTGCCAGCAGTGGGACAGGGTCTGGGGAAAAACTGTTTTTT. This encodes CASSGTGSGEKLFF.

This chain joins TRBV9 and TRBJ1-2; D not resolved. V lost 0 bases and J lost 2, with 11 bases in between. There are 15 residues in the CDR3. The germline V gene has CDR1 SGDLS and CDR2 YYNGEE. In DNA form, the CDR3 reads TGTGCCAGCAGCGTAGGCCCCGCAGGAAACTATGGCTACACCTTC. Translation gives CASSVGPAGNYGYTF.

The chain is built from TRBV30 and TRBJ1-1, with D uncertain. This CDR3 comprises 15 residues. The ends were cut back, 0 bases at V and 4 bases at J, with 15 bases in the middle. Germline CDR1 reads GTSNPN; CDR2 reads SVGIG (reference sequence). The chain's CDR3 is CAWSVGASRLTEAFF. CDR3 DNA sequence: TGTGCCTGGAGTGTAGGAGCATCACGACTCACTGAAGCTTTCTTT.

The chain carries TRBV7-2 and TRBJ1-3; D ambiguous. Germline CDR1 and CDR2: SGHTA and FQGNSA. This CDR3 is 15 amino acids long. Deletions cut 7 bases from V and 3 bases from J, with 16 bases between. The DNA for the CDR3 is TGTGCCAGCACCCGGGGAGGTTCCGGTGGAAACACCATATATTTT. This sequence encodes CASTRGGSGGNTIYF.

The chain combines TRBV4-2 with TRBJ2-3; D is undetermined. The V gene lost 0 bases and the J gene lost 0 bases, with 4 bases spanning the gap. Germline V gene sequence: CDR1 LGHNA, CDR2 YNFKEQ. The CDR3 covers 14 residues. The chain's CDR3 is CASSQDGSTDTQYF. The CDR3 DNA follows: TGTGCCAGCAGCCAAGACGGTAGCACAGATACGCAGTATTTT.